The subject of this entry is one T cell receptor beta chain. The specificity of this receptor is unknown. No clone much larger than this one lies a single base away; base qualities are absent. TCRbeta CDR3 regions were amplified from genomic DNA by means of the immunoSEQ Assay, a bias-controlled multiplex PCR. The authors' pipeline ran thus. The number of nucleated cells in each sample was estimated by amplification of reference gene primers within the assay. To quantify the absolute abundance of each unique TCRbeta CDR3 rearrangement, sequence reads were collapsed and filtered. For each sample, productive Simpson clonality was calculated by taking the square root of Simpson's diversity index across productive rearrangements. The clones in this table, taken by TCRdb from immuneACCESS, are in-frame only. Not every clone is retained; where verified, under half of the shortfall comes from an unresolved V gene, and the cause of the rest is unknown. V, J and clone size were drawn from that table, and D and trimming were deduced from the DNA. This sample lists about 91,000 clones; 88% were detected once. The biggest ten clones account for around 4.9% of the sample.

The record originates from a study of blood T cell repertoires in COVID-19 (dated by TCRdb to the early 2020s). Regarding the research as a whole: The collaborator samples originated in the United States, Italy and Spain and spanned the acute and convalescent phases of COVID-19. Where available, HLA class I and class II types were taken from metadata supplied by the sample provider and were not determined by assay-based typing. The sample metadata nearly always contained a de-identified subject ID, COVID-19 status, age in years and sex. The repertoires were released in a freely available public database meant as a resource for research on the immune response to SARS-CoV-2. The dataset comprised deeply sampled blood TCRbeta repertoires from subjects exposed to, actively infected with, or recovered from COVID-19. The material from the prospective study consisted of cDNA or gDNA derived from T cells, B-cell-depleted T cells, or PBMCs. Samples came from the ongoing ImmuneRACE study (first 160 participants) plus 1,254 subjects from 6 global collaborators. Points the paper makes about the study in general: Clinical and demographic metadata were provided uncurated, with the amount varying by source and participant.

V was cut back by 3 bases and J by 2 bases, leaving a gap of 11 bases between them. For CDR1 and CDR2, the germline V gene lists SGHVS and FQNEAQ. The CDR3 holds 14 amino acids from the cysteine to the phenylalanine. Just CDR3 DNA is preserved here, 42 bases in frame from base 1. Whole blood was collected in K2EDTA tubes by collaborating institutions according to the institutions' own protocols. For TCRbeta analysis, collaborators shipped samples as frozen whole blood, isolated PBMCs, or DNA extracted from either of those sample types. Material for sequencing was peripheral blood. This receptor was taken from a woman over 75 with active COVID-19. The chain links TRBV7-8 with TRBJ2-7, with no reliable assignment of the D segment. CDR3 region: CASSFRSSTYEQYF. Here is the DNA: TGTGCCAGCAGCTTCAGGTCTTCCACCTACGAGCAGTACTTC.